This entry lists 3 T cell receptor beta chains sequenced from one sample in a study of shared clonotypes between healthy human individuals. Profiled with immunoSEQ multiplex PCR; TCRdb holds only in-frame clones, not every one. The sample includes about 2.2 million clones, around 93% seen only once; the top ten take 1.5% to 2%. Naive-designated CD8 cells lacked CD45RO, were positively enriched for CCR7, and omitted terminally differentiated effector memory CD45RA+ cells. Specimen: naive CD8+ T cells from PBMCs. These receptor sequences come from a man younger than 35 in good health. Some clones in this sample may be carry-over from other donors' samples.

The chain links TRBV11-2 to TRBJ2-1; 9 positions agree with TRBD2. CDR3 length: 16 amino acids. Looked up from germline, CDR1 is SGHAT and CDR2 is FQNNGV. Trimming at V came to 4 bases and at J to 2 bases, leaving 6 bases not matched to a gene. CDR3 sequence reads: CASSSRTSAPYNEQFF. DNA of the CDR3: TGTGCCAGCAGCTCCCGGACTAGCGCGCCCTACAATGAGCAGTTCTTC.

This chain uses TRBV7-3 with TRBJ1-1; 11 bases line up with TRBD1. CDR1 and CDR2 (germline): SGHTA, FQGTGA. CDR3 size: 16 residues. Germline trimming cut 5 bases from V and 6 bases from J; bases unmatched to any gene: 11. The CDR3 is CASSTPIGQGASEAFF. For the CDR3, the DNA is TGTGCCAGCAGCACCCCTATCGGACAGGGGGCTTCTGAAGCTTTCTTT. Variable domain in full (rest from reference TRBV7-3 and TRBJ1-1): GAGVSQTPSNKVTEKGKYVELRCDPISGHTALYWYRQSLGQGPEFLIYFQGTGAADDSGLPNDRFFAVRPEGSVSTLKIQRTERGDSAVYLCASSTPIGQGASEAFFGQGTRLTVV.

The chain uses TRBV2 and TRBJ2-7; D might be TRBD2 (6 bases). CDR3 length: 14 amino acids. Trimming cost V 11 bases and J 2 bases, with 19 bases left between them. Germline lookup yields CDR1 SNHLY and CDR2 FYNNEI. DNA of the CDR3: TGTGCCGTGAGCGGGCAGGCGATCCCCTACGAGCAGTACTTC. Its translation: CAVSGQAIPYEQYF.